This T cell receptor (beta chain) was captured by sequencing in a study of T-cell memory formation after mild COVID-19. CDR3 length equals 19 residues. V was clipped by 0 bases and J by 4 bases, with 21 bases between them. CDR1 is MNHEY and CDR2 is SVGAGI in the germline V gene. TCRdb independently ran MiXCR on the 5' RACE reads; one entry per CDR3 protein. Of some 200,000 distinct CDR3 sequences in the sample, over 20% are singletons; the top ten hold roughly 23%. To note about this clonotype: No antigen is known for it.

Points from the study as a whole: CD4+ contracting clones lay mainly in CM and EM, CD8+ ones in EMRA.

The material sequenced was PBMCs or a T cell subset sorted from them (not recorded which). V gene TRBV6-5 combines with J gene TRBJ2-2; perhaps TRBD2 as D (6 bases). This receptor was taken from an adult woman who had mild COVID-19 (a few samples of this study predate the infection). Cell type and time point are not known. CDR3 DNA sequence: TGTGCCAGCAGTTACTCGAAAGGAGGGCCCCAGGGTGCCACCGGGGAGCTGTTTTTT. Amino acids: CASSYSKGGPQGATGELFF.